The source of this TCR beta chain is a study of cytomegalovirus exposure and HLA in healthy donors. Across the whole study: Earlier findings included nearly 120 million unique TCR beta sequences obtained from about 170 million T cells. Study observations and caveats: According to the study, roughly 160 TCR beta chains were cytomegalovirus-associated.

Comment on this clone: Its target is unknown.

Amplification used 60 Vbeta primers and 13 Jbeta primers. TCRdb's copy holds only in-frame clones and misses some; the assay was immunoSEQ multiplex PCR. Counted here are about 150,000 clones, roughly 70% occurring once; the ten biggest clones make up approximately 2%. This clonotype originated in a woman aged 35 to 49 in good health and CMV-seronegative. The source material was PBMCs.

CDR3 nucleotide sequence: TGTGCCAGCAGCCGAAACAGGGGGCCGGAGGAGCAGTTCTTC. Encoded protein: CASSRNRGPEEQFF. The rearrangement joins TRBV6-1 to TRBJ2-1; the match to TRBD1 covers 9 bases. In germline, CDR1 is MNHNS, CDR2 SASEGT. The CDR3 extends over 14 amino acids. Trimming removed 6 bases from V and 10 bases from J; junction bases left unmatched: 10.